This TCR beta chain was recorded in a study of shared clonotypes between healthy human individuals. This CDR3 is 16 amino acids long. V shed 1 base, J shed 0 bases, and the junction held 4 bases outside the gene matches. CDR1 SGHDN and CDR2 FVKESK come from the germline V gene. Some clones are missing from TCRdb's copy, which holds only in-frame ones; the method was immunoSEQ multiplex PCR. The table lists roughly 1.5 million clones, 95% to 99% of them singletons. Study-level points and caveats: Unshared clonotypes carried lower generation probabilities than those common to all four donors.

Concerning this clone: What it recognizes is unknown.

Splitting the CD4+ cells yielded a CD45RA+ naive subset and a CD45RA-negative memory subset. The J gene is TRBJ1-1, the V gene TRBV14; 8 nucleotides match TRBD1. This sequence originates from a man younger than 40 in good health. Sequencing was carried out using naive CD4+ T cells sorted from blood. Subset described: CD45RA+ positively selected. CDR3 sequence: CASSQVPGGMNTEAFF. The CDR3, as DNA: TGTGCCAGCAGCCAAGTGCCAGGGGGCATGAACACTGAAGCTTTCTTT.